This record concerns one T cell receptor beta chain sequence. No antigen is known for it. The CDR3 runs 18 residues. This record belongs to a study of CD8 T cells in Susac syndrome. High-throughput TCR beta sequencing covered peripheral CD8+ and CD4+ T cells. Isolation of CD8+ and CD4+ T cells was performed negatively, whereas enrichment of TEMRA cells was done by FACS. Regarding the study as a whole: The study's TCR sequencing and HLA analysis drew on a certain number of individuals. That number was acknowledged as relatively small.

With random hexamers, 0.5 to 1 ug RNA was reverse transcribed. TCR beta CDR3 was amplified by immunoSEQ covering 54 Vbeta and 13 Jbeta. Using its own MiXCR run on the immunoSEQ multiplex PCR reads, TCRdb lists one record per CDR3 protein. The sample has a few hundred thousand distinct CDR3 sequences, roughly 93% seen once. The specimen sequenced was CD4+ T cells from PBMCs. The chain uses TRBV21-1 and TRBJ1-1; TRBD1, as called in the table, went unchecked against the DNA. TRBV21-1 is annotated as a pseudogene. This TCR came from a human donor with multiple sclerosis. The CDR3, as DNA: TGTGCCAGCAGCAGAAGACAGGGAACACCCCTGGACGACACTGAAGCTTTCTTT. Translated, it gives CASSRRQGTPLDDTEAFF.